This TCR beta chain was identified during a study of blood T cell repertoires in COVID-19. Study background: Samples came from the United States, Italy and Spain, spanning acute and convalescent COVID-19.

Measured with immunoSEQ multiplex PCR; TCRdb has only the in-frame clones, and not every one. The table lists some 450,000 clones, roughly 89% of them singletons. CDR1 is LNHDA, CDR2 SQIVND, per germline (reference sequence). This CDR3 region has 17 residues. V trimming: 5 bases; J trimming: 5 bases; junction bases outside the gene matches: 14. The sequenced sample consisted of peripheral blood. This TCR derives from a man aged 18 to 35 with COVID-19, enrolled during active disease. This sequence joins TRBV19 and TRBJ2-5, with 10 bases lining up with TRBD1. In nucleotides, the CDR3 is TGTGCCAGTAGTCCCAAGTCGTTTCCGGGACAGGGGGAGACCCAGTACTTC. Amino acid sequence: CASSPKSFPGQGETQYF.